The sequence of this T cell receptor (beta chain) was determined in a study of vaccination and CD4 T cells after COVID-19. About the research overall: Post-vaccine sample collection happened at a median of 72 days after dose two, ranging 14 to 241. Overlapping SARS-CoV-2, HCoV-NL63, HCoV-OC43 and HCoV-229E spike peptides were used to stimulate cells.

As to treatment: roughly 11-day PBMC culture with coronavirus spike peptide pools or control peptides (ViraFEST assay). ViraFEST used peptide pools to expand antigen-specific T cells before TCR sequencing. This CDR3 has 15 amino acids. Trimming cost V 6 bases and J 3 bases; bases outside gene matches: 10. The assay that was used to sequence DNA from cultured CD4+ T cells was the Oncomine TCR Beta short-read assay. TCRdb fed the PCR reads into MiXCR, producing one record per CDR3 protein. The sample has roughly 16,000 distinct CDR3 sequences, roughly 28% seen once. This clonotype was counted between two and nine times. Its antigen is not known.

Sequenced: cultured CD4+ T cells from blood. The sequence was collected from a human donor with COVID-19. This chain uses TRBV23-1 with TRBJ2-7, with 8 nucleotides matching TRBD2. TRBV23-1 is sorted into the ORF group, with uncertain function. The CDR3 is CASSPGGSAHYEQYF. The CDR3 nucleotides are TGCGCCAGCAGCCCGGGAGGGTCGGCCCACTACGAGCAGTACTTC.